This entry is about one T cell receptor beta chain. What it binds is unknown. The investigators sampled blood at baseline, at cycle 4 day 1, and at cycle 7 day 1. Method: immunoSEQ multiplex PCR; TCRdb's copy keeps in-frame clones and lacks some. This table holds approximately 68,000 clones, roughly four fifths found once. The sample originates from a study of OX40 agonist ivuxolimab in advanced cancers. Looking at the study overall: Having had anti-PD-1, anti-PD-L1 or anti-CTLA-4 therapy before was allowed, and roughly 38% had some.

General study points: Low normalized clonal expansion also occurred in some nonresponding patients.

Trimming took 5 bases from V and 0 from J; bases not matched to a gene: 6. Germline CDR1 is LNHDA and CDR2 is SQIVND (reference sequence). This CDR3 is built from 15 residues. This TCR was sampled from an adult with an advanced solid tumor such as melanoma, head and neck, liver or kidney cancer. V is TRBV19 and J is TRBJ2-7, with TRBD1 matching over 8 bases. The sequences come from CD4+ or CD8+ T cells sorted from blood, collected in a trial of the OX40 agonist ivuxolimab. DNA for the CDR3: TGTGCCAGTAGTTTTGGACAGGGCAACTCCTACGAGCAGTACTTC. Its protein product is CASSFGQGNSYEQYF.